This T cell receptor (beta chain) was identified during a study of beta chain features in type 1 diabetes. Study results and caveats: All four CD4+ subsets from Type 1 diabetes patients carried moderately but significantly shorter TCRB CDR3s. PCR could preferentially amplify shorter templates, alike in patients and controls. Fewer insertions but more deletions were seen at VDJ junctions in type 1 diabetes patients.

As concerns this clone: Its matching antigen is unknown.

The entirety of the isolated RNA underwent reverse transcription, so expressed TCRB transcripts were sequenced. Data came from immunoSEQ multiplex PCR; TCRdb stores just in-frame clones and leaves some out. The sample holds roughly 300,000 clones, approximately 9.9% seen once. The sample taken for sequencing was central memory CD4+ T cells from blood. This TCR came from a man aged 25-40 years with type 1 diabetes.

CDR3 loop: CASSSNGDEQYF. The CDR3 region has the DNA TGTGCCAGCAGCTCGAACGGAGACGAGCAGTACTTC. The chain couples TRBV7-6 to TRBJ2-7; no definite D call. The CDR3 totals 12 residues. V was trimmed by 4 bases and J by 5 bases, leaving 9 bases between them. CDR1 SGHVS and CDR2 FNYEAQ come from the germline V gene.